This TCR beta chain was profiled in a study of blood T cell repertoires in COVID-19. The overall study: The United States, Italy and Spain provided the acute and convalescent COVID-19 samples. T cells, B-cell-depleted T cells, or PBMCs provided the cDNA or gDNA that served as material.

In the source study's methods: For nucleated cells, counts were estimated from reference gene primer amplification. Libraries were prepared by immunoSEQ multiplex PCR; TCRdb keeps only in-frame clonotypes and omits some of them. The D gene and trimming were derived from the DNA, and the V and J assignments and clone size from that table. The table lists some 65,000 clones, roughly three quarters of them singletons, with 4.5% to 7% in the top ten. The germline V gene encodes CDR1 KGHSH and CDR2 LQKENI. The CDR3 extends over 19 amino acids. V was trimmed by 5 bases and J by 0 bases, leaving 23 bases between them.

This receptor was taken from a woman between 70 and 85 years old with acute or convalescent COVID-19. The sample was peripheral blood. The chain recombines TRBV18 with TRBJ1-3, with D possibly matching TRBD1 (5 bases). The CDR3 DNA sequence: TGTGCCAGCTCAAAGACAGTATACGAGGTGGATAGCTCTGGAAACACCATATATTTT. Translated, it gives CASSKTVYEVDSSGNTIYF.